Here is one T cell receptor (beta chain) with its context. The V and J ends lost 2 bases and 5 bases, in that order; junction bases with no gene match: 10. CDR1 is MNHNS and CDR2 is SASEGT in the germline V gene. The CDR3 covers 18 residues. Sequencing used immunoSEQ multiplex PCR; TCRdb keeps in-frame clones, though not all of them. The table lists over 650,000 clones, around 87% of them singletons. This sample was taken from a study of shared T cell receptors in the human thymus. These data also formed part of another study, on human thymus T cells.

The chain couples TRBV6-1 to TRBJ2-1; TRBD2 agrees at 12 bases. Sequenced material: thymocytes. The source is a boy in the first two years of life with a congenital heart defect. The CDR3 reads CASSELAGGPELNNEQFF. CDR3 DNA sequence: TGTGCCAGCAGTGAACTAGCGGGAGGGCCCGAATTAAACAATGAGCAGTTCTTC.